This TCR beta chain was profiled in a study of cytomegalovirus exposure and HLA in healthy donors. Points from the study as a whole: Earlier analysis yielded a pattern in which most TCR beta V segments were productive about 87% or about 30% of the time. Researchers reported that a few CMV-associated chains were confirmed in vitro as CMV antigen-specific.

This clone was detected only a few times. Its matching antigen is unknown. Nominal health characterized the donors when sampled, though unrecorded immune exposures were likely. With 3 bases clipped from V and 0 bases from J, the junction kept 10 bases outside the gene matches. The germline gives CDR1 MDHEN, CDR2 SYDVKM. The CDR3 sequence is 19 residues long. PCR employed 60 Vbeta and 13 Jbeta primers. The protocol was immunoSEQ multiplex PCR, while the TCRdb copy is restricted to in-frame clones and leaves out a portion. In the table there are over 85,000 clones, around 8% of which are singletons. Sequenced input: PBMCs. The clonotype was recovered from a man aged 50 to 59 in good health and CMV-seronegative. The V call is TRBV28, the J call TRBJ2-6; TRBD1 matches at 8 bases. Here the CDR3 DNA reads TGTGCCAGCAGTTTGTGGCCGGACAGGGTGAGCTCTGGGGCCAACGTCCTGACTTTC. It encodes CASSLWPDRVSSGANVLTF.